The 15 T cell receptor beta chains below were found in one sample sequenced in a study of blood T cell repertoires in COVID-19. Some clones are missing from TCRdb's copy, which holds only in-frame ones; the method was immunoSEQ multiplex PCR. The sample lists about 200,000 clones, about 84% occurring once. Sequencing used PBMCs or T cells enriched from blood (not recorded which). Source of these receptors: a middle-aged woman with acute COVID-19.

V gene TRBV18 combines with J gene TRBJ2-5; 11 bases match TRBD1. The CDR3 contains 17 residues. J gave up 5 bases and V 0 bases, and 8 bases lay outside the gene matches. The germline CDR1 and CDR2 sequences are KGHSH and LQKENI. The CDR3 DNA reads TGTGCCAGCTCACCACCTATCAGGGACAGGGGGATGGAGACCCAGTACTTC. It specifies CASSPPIRDRGMETQYF.

The chain has TRBV7-9 and TRBJ1-6; 7 bases line up with TRBD1. V was pared by 5 bases and J by 7 bases, with 5 bases of the junction left unmatched. This CDR3 contains 14 residues. The V gene's germline CDR1 is SEHNR and CDR2 FQNEAQ (reference sequence). The DNA for the CDR3 is TGTGCCAGCAGCCGACAGGGTGGGAATTCACCCCTCCACTTT. Protein: CASSRQGGNSPLHF.

The CDR3 loop reads CASRPPGRVNQPQHF. The DNA for the CDR3 is TGTGCCAGCAGGCCCCCGGGGAGGGTGAATCAGCCCCAGCATTTT. This chain links TRBV27 with TRBJ1-5; D remains ambiguous. There are 15 residues in the CDR3. V was pared by 6 bases and J by 4 bases, with 16 bases between. The V gene's germline CDR1 is MNHEY and CDR2 SMNVEV (reference sequence).

This rearrangement joins TRBV7-9 to TRBJ2-2, with 9 bases matching TRBD2. Unmatched junction bases numbered 8, after V lost 3 bases and J lost 6 bases. CDR1 is SEHNR, CDR2 FQNEAQ, per germline (reference sequence). The CDR3 covers 16 residues. The CDR3 DNA is TGTGCCAGCAGCTTCAGGGCGGTAGCGGGAGCCGGGGAGCTGTTTTTT. Protein product: CASSFRAVAGAGELFF.

The genes are TRBV3-1 (or the pseudogene TRBV3-2) and TRBJ1-6; TRBD1 matches at 10 bases. CDR1 is LGHDT, CDR2 YNNKEL, per germline (reference sequence). J lost 5 bases, V lost 4 bases, and 5 bases had no gene match. The CDR3 is 16 residues long. The CDR3 reads CASSPRTGGNNSPLHF. The CDR3 nucleotides are TGTGCCAGCAGCCCTCGGACAGGGGGAAATAATTCACCCCTCCACTTT.

The chain recombines TRBV19 with TRBJ2-3, with 7 bases that match TRBD2. After removal of 6 bases from V and 6 bases from J, the junction contained 21 bases not matched to a gene. The CDR3 is 18 residues long. Germline V gene sequence: CDR1 LNHDA, CDR2 SQIVND (reference sequence). The CDR3 nucleotides are TGTGCCAGTAGCCGACTACCGGGTGGCGGGGGTATATCGGATACGCAGTATTTT. Encoded protein: CASSRLPGGGGISDTQYF.

Here the CDR3 DNA reads TGTGCCATCAGAAGGGGACAAGTAGACCCCGATACGCAGTATTTT. This gives the protein CAIRRGQVDPDTQYF. V and J are TRBV10-3 and TRBJ2-3; perhaps TRBD1 as D (6 bases). CDR1 is ENHRY, CDR2 SYGVKD, per germline. The CDR3 runs to 15 residues. The V end lost 6 bases, the J end lost 6 bases, and 19 bases lay between the germline ends.

This chain connects TRBV6-4 to TRBJ2-6; 9 bases match TRBD1. Losses at the gene ends were 0 bases for V and 3 bases for J; bases not matched to a gene: 0. Germline loops: CDR1 MRHNA, CDR2 SNTAGT. The CDR3 extends over 16 amino acids. In DNA, the CDR3 is TGTGCCAGCAGTGACTCGACAGGGGGTGGGGCCAACGTCCTGACTTTC. Protein sequence: CASSDSTGGGANVLTF.

This clone occurred once. The rearrangement joins TRBV14 to TRBJ2-5; D remains unclear. V lost 4 bases and J 4 bases, leaving 10 bases between the germline ends. The CDR3 is 13 amino acids. Germline V gene data show CDR1 as SGHDN and CDR2 as FVKESK. CDR3 DNA: TGTGCCAGCAGCCCGCAGGATTCAGAGACCCAGTACTTC. Amino acid sequence: CASSPQDSETQYF.

V gene TRBV4-3 combines with J gene TRBJ2-1; perhaps TRBD1 as D (6 bases). Germline loops: CDR1 LGHNA, CDR2 YSLEER. The V end lost 3 bases, the J end lost 4 bases, and 13 bases lay between the germline ends. The CDR3 is 15 amino acids. CDR3 coding DNA: TGCGCCAGCAGCCAGACAGGACAGTATTACAATGAGCAGTTCTTC. It codes for CASSQTGQYYNEQFF.

The chain recombines TRBV11-2 with TRBJ1-2; 7 bases map to TRBD1. J was trimmed by 2 bases and V by 5 bases; bases with no gene match: 8. The CDR3 extends over 15 amino acids. Germline V gene lookup returns CDR1 SGHAT and CDR2 FQNNGV. The CDR3 DNA is TGTGCCAGCAGCCCCGGTAGGGGGCGGAACTATGGCTACACCTTC. This codes for CASSPGRGRNYGYTF.

In its sample, this clone was seen many times. The chain recombines TRBV2 with TRBJ2-1, with 9 bases that match TRBD2. CDR1 is SNHLY, CDR2 FYNNEI, per germline. CDR3 length: 17 amino acids. J was trimmed by 3 bases and V by 7 bases; bases with no gene match: 13. The CDR3 sequence is CASKISGGTSGYNEQFF. The CDR3 nucleotides read TGTGCCAGCAAGATTAGCGGGGGTACAAGCGGCTACAATGAGCAGTTCTTC.

This chain joins TRBV28 and TRBJ1-6; no reliable D call. The CDR3 length is 16 residues. V lost 6 bases and J 7 bases, leaving 19 bases between the germline ends. Germline V gene sequence: CDR1 MDHEN, CDR2 SYDVKM. CDR3 coding DNA: TGTGCCAGCAGCTCACTTGCCGGGAACCGAAATTCACCCCTCCACTTT. Protein: CASSSLAGNRNSPLHF.

This clone was counted a single time. The CDR3 sequence is CASSAWRGDTQYF. CDR3 sequence (DNA): TGTGCCAGCAGCGCTTGGAGGGGAGATACGCAGTATTTT. V usage is TRBV9 and J usage is TRBJ2-3; maybe TRBD2 (6 bases). In germline, CDR1 is SGDLS, CDR2 YYNGEE. With 3 bases removed from V and 5 bases from J, the gap between germline ends came to 10 bases. The CDR3 has 13 amino acids.

J is TRBJ2-3 and V is TRBV5-1; D is possibly TRBD2 (6 bases). This CDR3 comprises 17 residues. Germline V gives CDR1 SGHRS, CDR2 YFSETQ. Trimming removed 4 bases at V and 6 bases at J, with 24 bases between. The CDR3 DNA is TGCGCCAGCAGCCTTAAGATCGGGGGTCTGGCGCCCGATACGCAGTATTTT. Encoded protein: CASSLKIGGLAPDTQYF.